This is a list of T cell receptor beta chains from one sample in a study of CD8+ T cells in alopecia areata. Generated by immunoSEQ multiplex PCR, the TCRdb table keeps only in-frame clones and is missing some. The table records fewer than 200,000 clones, about 60% of them present only once. Sequencing was performed on CD4+ T cells sorted from blood, taken at week 0. The receptors originated from a human donor with alopecia areata. CDR3s include the opening cysteine and the closing phenylalanine or tryptophan. The D gene is left open where the match is weak. A row's size may be missing; if present it is once, few, many or a size class.

D gene | clone size | J gene | V gene | CDR3 protein | CDR3 DNA
TRBD2 | few | TRBJ2-1 | TRBV30 | CAWSVVAGGAMSEQFF | TGTGCCTGGAGTGTGGTAGCGGGGGGAGCAATGAGTGAGCAGTTCTTC
TRBD1 | NA | TRBJ2-7 | TRBV6-5 | CASSHGQAYEQYF | TGTGCCAGCAGTCACGGACAGGCCTACGAGCAGTACTTC
NA | NA | TRBJ1-2 | TRBV6-5 | CASRGTVTGYTF | TGTGCCAGCAGAGGGACGGTTACTGGCTACACCTTC
NA | NA | TRBJ2-2 | TRBV29-1 | CSVGEGGAGELFF | TGCAGCGTTGGGGAGGGGGGGGCCGGGGAGCTGTTTTTT
NA | NA | TRBJ2-3 | TRBV18 | CASSPLITDTQYF | TGTGCCAGCTCACCCCTAATCACAGATACGCAGTATTTT
NA | NA | TRBJ1-6 | TRBV6-1 | CASGGDNSPLHF | TGTGCCAGCGGGGGGGATAATTCACCCCTCCACTTT
NA | once | TRBJ1-1 | TRBV30 | CAWRPGHGRVPEAFF | TGTGCCTGGAGGCCGGGACACGGGCGTGTCCCTGAAGCTTTCTTT
TRBD1 | NA | TRBJ1-2 | TRBV5-1 | CASSLDRGDYGYTF | TGCGCCAGCAGCCTGGACAGGGGCGACTATGGCTACACCTTC
NA | NA | TRBJ2-5 | TRBV5-1 | CASSLLTAEETQYF | TGCGCCAGCAGCTTGTTGACAGCAGAAGAGACCCAGTACTTC
NA | NA | TRBJ1-2 | TRBV7-9 | CASSQTGAHVGYTF | TGTGCCAGCAGCCAAACTGGCGCCCACGTAGGCTACACCTTC
NA | NA | TRBJ2-5 | TRBV7-2 | CASSLDDSGSYF | TGTGCCAGCAGCTTGGACGATAGCGGTTCCTACTTC
NA | few | TRBJ1-5 | TRBV10-3 | CAIGDLSNQPQHF | TGTGCCATTGGGGACCTTAGCAATCAGCCCCAGCATTTT
NA | NA | TRBJ2-5 | TRBV7-8 | CASSLGVSSGETQYF | TGTGCCAGCAGCTTGGGGGTGTCTTCCGGGGAGACCCAGTACTTC